These 31 T cell receptor beta chains share one sample of origin, sequenced in a study of CD8+ T cells in alopecia areata. Treatment given: oral pan-JAK inhibitor, 5-10 mg twice daily. Extraction and reverse transcription of RNA yielded cDNA as the sequencing template. Assay used: immunoSEQ multiplex PCR; TCRdb lists only in-frame clones, some missing. The data hold about 140,000 clones, with approximately 90% observed a single time. The material sequenced was CD8+ T cells sorted from blood, taken at week 4, from a patient treated with tofacitinib. The receptors were sampled from a human donor with alopecia areata.

V usage is TRBV27 and J usage is TRBJ2-2; tentative D call: TRBD2 (6 bases). The germline V gene has CDR1 MNHEY and CDR2 SMNVEV (reference sequence). The CDR3 has 14 amino acids. Trimming removed 3 bases at V and 6 bases at J, with 11 bases between. CDR3 protein: CASSFAGGAGELFF. The CDR3 region has the DNA TGTGCCAGCAGTTTCGCCGGAGGGGCCGGGGAGCTGTTTTTT.

The chain carries TRBV14 and TRBJ1-1, with D possibly being TRBD1 (5 bases). CDR1 is SGHDN and CDR2 is FVKESK in the germline V gene. This CDR3 contains 12 residues. V was clipped by 6 bases and J by 8 bases, with 13 bases between them. CDR3 DNA sequence: TGTGCCAGCAGGGCAAGGGGCTTGGAAGCTTTCTTT. Amino acids: CASRARGLEAFF.

The rearrangement joins TRBV29-1 to TRBJ1-1, with unresolved D. Germline V CDR1 and CDR2: SQVTM, ANQGSEA. Trimming stripped 4 bases from V and 2 bases from J, with 8 bases between. The CDR3 length is 12 residues. For the CDR3, the DNA is TGCAGCGTTGGAGACACCAACACTGAAGCTTTCTTT. Its protein is CSVGDTNTEAFF.

V gene TRBV19 combines with J gene TRBJ2-6; D remains unclear. The germline CDR1 and CDR2 sequences are LNHDA and SQIVND (reference sequence). The length of the CDR3 is 13 residues. With 2 bases removed from V and 1 base from J, the gap between germline ends came to 0 bases. The CDR3 loop is CASSISGANVLTF. The CDR3 coding sequence is TGTGCCAGTAGTATATCTGGGGCCAACGTCCTGACTTTC.

Concerning this clone: The sample has other DNA sequences that encode this CDR3 too. This chain connects TRBV2 to TRBJ2-7, with 8 nucleotides matching TRBD1. In germline, CDR1 is SNHLY, CDR2 FYNNEI. The length of the CDR3 is 12 residues. The ends lost 6 bases at V and 2 bases at J; junction bases unmatched: 0. The CDR3 protein is CASRDRAYEQYF. The CDR3 coding sequence is TGTGCCAGCAGGGACAGGGCCTACGAGCAGTACTTC. The entire variable domain, with the rest obtained from reference TRBV2 and TRBJ2-7, is as follows: EPEVTQTPSHQVTQMGQEVILRCVPISNHLYFYWYRQILGQKVEFLVSFYNNEISEKSEIFDDQFSVERPDGSNFTLKIRSTKLEDSAMYFCASRDRAYEQYFGPGTRLTVT.

The chain joins TRBV19 to TRBJ2-7, with 16 bases fitting TRBD2. The CDR3 loop spans 20 amino acids. After removal of 5 bases from V and 3 bases from J, the junction contained 16 bases not matched to a gene. Germline CDR1 and CDR2: LNHDA and SQIVND (reference sequence). The CDR3: CASSAPTGTSGRATIYEQYF. The CDR3 DNA reads TGTGCCAGTAGTGCCCCAACCGGGACTAGCGGGAGGGCCACCATCTACGAGCAGTACTTC.

V gene TRBV25-1 combines with J gene TRBJ2-7; tentative D call: TRBD2 (6 bases). The ends were cut back, 5 bases at V and 1 base at J, with 9 bases in the middle. The CDR3 contains 13 residues. Germline V gives CDR1 MGHDK, CDR2 SYGVNS. CDR3 DNA sequence: TGTGCCAGCAGTTCAGGGAGGTCCTACGAGCAGTACTTC. It is translated as CASSSGRSYEQYF.

The rearrangement links TRBV29-1 to TRBJ1-2; D gene ambiguous. Germline CDR1 is SQVTM and CDR2 is ANQGSEA. CDR3 length: 12 residues. The V end lost 1 base, the J end lost 8 bases, and 11 bases lay between the germline ends. CDR3 residues: CSVEGAFYGYTF. The DNA for the CDR3 is TGCAGCGTTGAAGGAGCCTTTTACGGCTACACCTTC.

This clone has only a few counts. The DNA for the CDR3 is TGTGCCAGCAGCCAAGGAGAAGGCACTAGTGACGAGATCTATACGCAGTATTTT. Its translation: CASSQGEGTSDEIYTQYF. The gene calls are TRBV4-2 and TRBJ2-3; the D gene is possibly TRBD2 (5 bases). CDR3 size: 18 residues. Germline CDR1 and CDR2: LGHNA and YNFKEQ. V was shortened by 1 base and J by 7 bases, with 24 bases between the two germline ends.

This clone is a singleton in its sample. The chain couples TRBV29-1 to TRBJ2-2; perhaps TRBD2 as D (5 bases). V lost 2 bases and J lost 6, with 10 bases in between. There are 13 residues in the CDR3. Germline V gene sequence: CDR1 SQVTM, CDR2 ANQGSEA. The CDR3 coding sequence is TGCAGCGTTGAAAGTCTAGCTGCCGGGGAGCTGTTTTTT. Residues: CSVESLAAGELFF.

The rearrangement joins TRBV7-8 to TRBJ2-1; D is uncertain. The ends were cut back, 3 bases at V and 2 bases at J, with 2 bases in the middle. The CDR3 consists of 12 residues. CDR1 and CDR2 from the germline V gene are SGHVS and FQNEAQ. CDR3 nucleotide sequence: TGTGCCAGCAGCTTGCCCTACAATGAGCAGTTCTTC. Translated: CASSLPYNEQFF. The full variable domain, in which reference TRBV7-8 and TRBJ2-1 provide the parts outside the CDR3, is GAGVSQSPRYKVAKRGQDVALRCDPISGHVSLFWYQQALGQGPEFLTYFQNEAQLDKSGLPSDRFFAERPEGSVSTLKIQRTQQEDSAVYLCASSLPYNEQFFGPGTRLTVL.

The gene calls are TRBV29-1 and TRBJ2-7, with a tentative D call TRBD2 (5 bases). The CDR3 runs 15 residues. Per germline, CDR1 SQVTM and CDR2 ANQGSEA. V lost 4 bases and J lost 7, with 23 bases in between. CDR3 loop: CSVVPPTTRTGEQYF. The DNA for the CDR3 is TGCAGCGTTGTTCCCCCTACCACACGAACGGGGGAGCAGTACTTC.

The count of this clone is one. V usage is TRBV29-1 and J usage is TRBJ1-1; tentative D call: TRBD1 (6 bases). Looked up from germline, CDR1 is SQVTM and CDR2 is ANQGSEA. Trimming shortened V by 1 base and J by 6 bases, and 18 bases separated the two germline ends. The CDR3 has 15 amino acids. The CDR3 DNA sequence: TGCAGCGTTGAAGGAGGGGGGCGACAGGATCCTGAAGCTTTCTTT. Translation: CSVEGGGRQDPEAFF.

V usage is TRBV5-6 and J usage is TRBJ2-7, with D perhaps TRBD2 (6 bases). The CDR3 covers 14 residues. Between the trimmed V and J ends, which lost 4 bases and 3 bases, there was a span of 14 bases. Looked up from germline, CDR1 is SGHDT and CDR2 is YYEEEE. The CDR3, as DNA: TGTGCCAGCAGCCCGGGACTTTTAGACTACGAGCAGTACTTC. Translating gives CASSPGLLDYEQYF.

In DNA form, the CDR3 reads TGCGCCAGCAGCCCCAATCAGGCAATTATCTACGAGCAGTACTTC. Its translation is CASSPNQAIIYEQYF. The V gene is TRBV5-1, the J gene TRBJ2-7; D remains unclear. V was cut by 4 bases and J by 3 bases, with 17 bases left in between. CDR1 is SGHRS and CDR2 is YFSETQ in the germline V gene. CDR3 length: 15 amino acids.

The gene calls are TRBV5-1 and TRBJ2-5; TRBD1 is a possible D gene (6 bases). CDR1 is SGHRS, CDR2 YFSETQ, per germline. V was shortened by 4 bases and J by 5 bases, with 18 bases between the two germline ends. The CDR3 runs 15 residues. CDR3 DNA: TGCGCCAGCAGCCCGGAGGACAGTGGGGTGGAGACCCAGTACTTC. This gives the protein CASSPEDSGVETQYF.

The chain recombines TRBV29-1 with TRBJ1-1; D unresolved. Germline CDR1 reads SQVTM; CDR2 reads ANQGSEA. The CDR3 contains 14 residues. V was clipped by 6 bases and J by 1 base, with 15 bases between them. The CDR3 DNA sequence: TGCAGCGTAGATGCGGCGAATGGGAACACTGAAGCTTTCTTT. Residues: CSVDAANGNTEAFF.

The DNA for the CDR3 is TGTGCCAGCAGCGTAGTCCTCGATGAGCAGTTCTTC. Protein sequence: CASSVVLDEQFF. The chain joins TRBV9 to TRBJ2-1, with D unresolved. Trimming pared 0 bases from V and 8 bases from J, leaving 6 bases between. CDR1 SGDLS and CDR2 YYNGEE come from the germline V gene. The CDR3 totals 12 residues.

CDR3 region: CASSRRGGLSGELFF. The CDR3 region has the DNA TGTGCCAGCAGCCGAAGAGGAGGCTTATCTGGGGAGCTGTTTTTT. This chain uses TRBV7-3 with TRBJ2-2, with a tentative D call TRBD2 (5 bases). CDR3 length: 15 amino acids. Trimming took 5 bases from V and 8 from J, leaving 18 bases between them. CDR1 is SGHTA and CDR2 is FQGTGA in the germline V gene.

The chain is built from TRBV2 and TRBJ2-3; TRBD2 matches 13 bases. Germline CDR1 SNHLY, CDR2 FYNNEI. This CDR3 spans 17 amino acids. V shed 5 bases, J shed 2 bases, and the junction held 7 bases outside the gene matches. This CDR3 is CASSFPGLAGNTDTQYF. CDR3 DNA: TGTGCCAGCAGTTTTCCGGGACTAGCGGGGAACACAGATACGCAGTATTTT.

This clone has only one observation. The chain has TRBV10-3 and TRBJ2-7; D is unclear. Germline-derived CDR1 and CDR2 are ENHRY and SYGVKD. This CDR3 region has 12 residues. Trimming took 8 bases from V and 0 from J, leaving 8 bases between them. For the CDR3, the DNA is TGTGCCATCGGAACCCCCTCCTACGAGCAGTACTTC. This encodes CAIGTPSYEQYF.

This chain connects TRBV7-9 to TRBJ2-7; D may be TRBD2 (6 bases). The V gene lost 5 bases and the J gene lost 3 bases, with 17 bases spanning the gap. The CDR3 totals 15 residues. Germline loops: CDR1 SEHNR, CDR2 FQNEAQ (reference sequence). Here the CDR3 DNA reads TGTGCCAGCAGCCCCCCCGGTGGAGCGGGCTACGAGCAGTACTTC. This gives the protein CASSPPGGAGYEQYF.

The rearrangement joins TRBV9 to TRBJ2-3, with 10 bases identical to TRBD2. CDR1 and CDR2 (germline): SGDLS, YYNGEE. The CDR3 totals 14 residues. V was pared by 4 bases and J by 13 bases, with 12 bases of the junction left unmatched. CDR3 region: CASSLPGTSAAEYF. CDR3 bases: TGTGCCAGCAGCTTGCCCGGGACTAGCGCCGCGGAGTATTTT.

V gene TRBV2 combines with J gene TRBJ2-7, with a weak D call TRBD1 (5 bases). The CDR3 loop spans 15 amino acids. CDR1 and CDR2 (germline): SNHLY, FYNNEI. V lost 8 bases to trimming and J lost 0 bases, with 17 bases between them. The CDR3 DNA reads TGTGCCAGCCACGGTTTAGGGGCCCGCTCCTACGAGCAGTACTTC. Translation gives CASHGLGARSYEQYF.

The DNA for the CDR3 is TGTGCCAGCAGTTCCACGGTTCGGAGTGAAAAACTGTTTTTT. Amino acids: CASSSTVRSEKLFF. This chain links TRBV6-5 with TRBJ1-4; D not certain. CDR1 is MNHEY and CDR2 is SVGAGI in the germline V gene. The V end lost 4 bases, the J end lost 7 bases, and 13 bases lay between the germline ends. The CDR3 sequence is 14 residues long.

The chain combines TRBV9 with TRBJ2-5; a weak D match, TRBD2 (7 bases). The V and J ends lost 0 bases and 0 bases respectively, with 12 bases between them. The length of the CDR3 is 16 residues. CDR1 and CDR2 (germline): SGDLS, YYNGEE. The DNA of the CDR3 is TGTGCCAGCAGCGTAGAGGGGGGGACGTACCAAGAGACCCAGTACTTC. Translated, it gives CASSVEGGTYQETQYF.

This chain links TRBV6-6 with TRBJ2-5; no clear D. This CDR3 is 15 amino acids long. V gave up 0 bases and J gave up 1 base, with 9 bases separating them. Per the germline V gene, CDR1 is MNHNY and CDR2 is SVGAGI (reference sequence). CDR3 protein: CASSYSQHFQETQYF. The CDR3, as DNA: TGTGCCAGCAGTTACTCGCAACACTTCCAAGAGACCCAGTACTTC.

Written as DNA, the CDR3 is TGTGCCAGCAGTTTATCCACCCTGGGCACAGATACGCAGTATTTT. It specifies CASSLSTLGTDTQYF. This chain links TRBV27 with TRBJ2-3; D remains ambiguous. V lost 0 bases to trimming and J lost 1 base, with 8 bases between them. The length of the CDR3 is 15 residues. Germline CDR1 MNHEY, CDR2 SMNVEV (reference sequence).

The V and J genes are TRBV25-1 and TRBJ2-5, with D possibly matching TRBD2 (6 bases). V shed 5 bases and J shed 5 bases, with 18 bases lying between them. Germline V gives CDR1 MGHDK, CDR2 SYGVNS. The CDR3 spans 15 residues. The CDR3 reads CASSSSSAPGETQYF. The CDR3 DNA reads as TGTGCCAGCAGTTCCTCTAGCGCTCCAGGGGAGACCCAGTACTTC. The variable domain in full, completed from reference TRBV25-1 and TRBJ2-5, reads EADIYQTPRYLVIGTGKKITLECSQTMGHDKMYWYQQDPGMELHLIHYSYGVNSTEKGDLSSESTVSRIRTEHFPLTLESARPSHTSQYLCASSSSSAPGETQYFGPGTRLLVL.

This clone was recorded once. This chain joins TRBV29-1 and TRBJ2-3; D uncertain. The length of the CDR3 is 14 residues. Germline values: CDR1 SQVTM, CDR2 ANQGSEA. V lost 8 bases and J lost 0, with 15 bases in between. Here the CDR3 DNA reads TGCAGCTGGGCCCCACCAGAAAGCACAGATACGCAGTATTTT. Protein sequence: CSWAPPESTDTQYF.

The chain recombines TRBV6-5 with TRBJ1-2; D possibly corresponds to TRBD1 (6 bases). Trimming pared 5 bases from V and 2 bases from J, leaving 12 bases between. The CDR3 totals 14 residues. CDR1 is MNHEY and CDR2 is SVGAGI in the germline V gene. The CDR3 DNA is TGTGCCAGCAGTCCCGACAGGTTAAACTATGGCTACACCTTC. Its protein is CASSPDRLNYGYTF.